This TCR beta chain was obtained from a study of cytomegalovirus exposure and HLA in healthy donors. General observations from the study: It was only CMV serostatus that was available as immune exposure information.

This clone was observed a few times. The target antigen is unknown. Use of 60 Vbeta and 13 Jbeta primers characterized the PCR. Clones were sequenced by immunoSEQ multiplex PCR, and TCRdb holds only the in-frame ones, with some missing. The repertoire includes under 95,000 clones, 76% of them detected once, and roughly 5.4% sits in the top ten. Germline V gene data show CDR1 as MNHEY and CDR2 as SVGAGI. V lost 5 bases, J lost 3 bases, and 10 bases lay in between. The CDR3 contains 13 residues. This rearrangement joins TRBV6-5 to TRBJ1-1, with D unclear. The sequenced material came from PBMCs. The clonotype originates from a man aged 30 to 39 in good health and CMV-seropositive. The DNA for the CDR3 is TGTGCCAGCAGTCCAACGGGTTACACTGAAGCTTTCTTT. It encodes CASSPTGYTEAFF.